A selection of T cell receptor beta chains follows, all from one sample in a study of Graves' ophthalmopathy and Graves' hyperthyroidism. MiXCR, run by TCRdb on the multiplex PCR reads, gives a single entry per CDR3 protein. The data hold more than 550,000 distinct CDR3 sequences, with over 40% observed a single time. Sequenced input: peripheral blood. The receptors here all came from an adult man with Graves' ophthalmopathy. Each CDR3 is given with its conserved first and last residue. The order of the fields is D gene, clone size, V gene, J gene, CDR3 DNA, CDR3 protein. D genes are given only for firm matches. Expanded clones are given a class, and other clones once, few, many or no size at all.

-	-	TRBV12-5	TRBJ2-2	TGTGCTAGTGGTTTGGTTAGTGCCGGGGAGCTGTTTTTT	CASGLVSAGELFF
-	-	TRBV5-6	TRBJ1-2	TGTGCCAGCACGCCGGGGGGGCTTCGCGGTGGCTACACCTTC	CASTPGGLRGGYTF
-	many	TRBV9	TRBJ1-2	TGTGCCAGCAGCGTAGTTGAGAAAGCGGGCGGCTACACCTTC	CASSVVEKAGGYTF
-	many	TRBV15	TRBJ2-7	TGTGCCACCAGCAGTTCAGCGACTTCCTACGAGCAGTACTTC	CATSSSATSYEQYF
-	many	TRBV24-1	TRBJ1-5	TGTGCCACCAGTGATTTCCCGGGTCAGCCCCAGCATTTT	CATSDFPGQPQHF
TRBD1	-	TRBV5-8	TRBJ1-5	TGTGCCAGCAGCTTGAAGACAGGGGATGACAATCAGCCCCAGCATTTT	CASSLKTGDDNQPQHF
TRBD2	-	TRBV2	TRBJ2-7	TGTGCCAGCGGCCGGGACTACCTGTACGAGCAGTACTTC	CASGRDYLYEQYF
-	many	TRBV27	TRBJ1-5	TGTGCCAGCAGTTTAGCCAGACATCAGCCCCAGCATTTT	CASSLARHQPQHF
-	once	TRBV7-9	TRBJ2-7	TGTGCCAGCAGTCCCGGGACTCCGGACGTGTATGAGCAGTACTTC	CASSPGTPDVYEQYF
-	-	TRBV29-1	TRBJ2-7	TGCAGCGTAGATAGCGGCAGCTCCTACAATGAGCAGTACTTC	CSVDSGSSYNEQYF
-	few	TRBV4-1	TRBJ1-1	TGCGCCAGCAGCCAGGCTATCAACACTGAAGCTTTCTTT	CASSQAINTEAFF
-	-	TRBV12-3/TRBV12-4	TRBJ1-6	TGTGCCAGCAGTTTAATGGGCAGTTTAAGGAGATCCCTCCACTTT	CASSLMGSLRRSLHF
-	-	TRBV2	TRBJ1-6	TGTGCCAGCAGTAAGGGAGAGGGGCTGTATAATTCACCCCTCCACTTT	CASSKGEGLYNSPLHF
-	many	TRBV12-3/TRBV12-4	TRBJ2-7	TGTGCCAGCAGTTGGTCAGGGAGCTCCTACGAGCAGTACTTC	CASSWSGSSYEQYF
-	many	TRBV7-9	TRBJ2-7	TGTGCCAGCAGTACCTCAGGGGTCTACGAGCAGTACTTC	CASSTSGVYEQYF
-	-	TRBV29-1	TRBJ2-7	TGCAGCGTTCAACGGGGAGAAAGAGCCTACGAGCAGTACTTC	CSVQRGERAYEQYF
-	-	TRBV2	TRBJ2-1	TGTGCCAGCAGTGTAGGCGGAGAATACAATGAGCAGTTCTTC	CASSVGGEYNEQFF
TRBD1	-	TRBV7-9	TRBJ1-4	TGTGCCAGCAGCGACCCAGGGGGCGATAAACTGTTTTTT	CASSDPGGDKLFF
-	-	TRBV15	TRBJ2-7	TGTGCCACCAGCAGAGATCGGGGACACCCTTACGAGCAGTACTTC	CATSRDRGHPYEQYF
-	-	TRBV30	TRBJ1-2	TGTGCCTGGAGGTTCTCGACAGCTCGCGGCTACACCTTC	CAWRFSTARGYTF
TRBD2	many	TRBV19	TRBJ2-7	TGTGCCAGTAAGGATAGCGGGCGGTCCTACGAGCAGTACTTC	CASKDSGRSYEQYF
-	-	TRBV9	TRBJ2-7	TGTGCCAGCAGCGTTGATAAGGGCTACGAGCAGTACTTC	CASSVDKGYEQYF
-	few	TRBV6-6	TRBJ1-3	TGTGCCAGCAGTGAACGGGGACGGGAGAGCTCTGGAAACACCATATATTTT	CASSERGRESSGNTIYF
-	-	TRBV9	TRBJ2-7	TGTGCCAGCAGCTCTAGGGCAGGGGGGCAACTCCCCTACCCCGGCCTCTACGGGCAGTACTTC	CASSSRAGGQLPYPGLYGQYF
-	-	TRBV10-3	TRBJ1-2	TGTGCCATCAGGTCCCTAAATGGCTACACCTTC	CAIRSLNGYTF
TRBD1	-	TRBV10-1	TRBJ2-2	TGTGCCAGCAGCACCGGGACAGGGTCATGGGAGCTGTTTTTT	CASSTGTGSWELFF
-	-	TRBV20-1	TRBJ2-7	TGCAGTGCTGTTCCCGGGACGGATTACGAGCAGTACTTC	CSAVPGTDYEQYF
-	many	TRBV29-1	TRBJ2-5	TGCAGCGCATCACAGGACCCGCAAGAGACCCAGTACTTC	CSASQDPQETQYF
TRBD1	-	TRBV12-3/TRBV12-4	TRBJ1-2	TGTGCCAGCAGTTTTGGACAGGATGGCTACACCTTC	CASSFGQDGYTF
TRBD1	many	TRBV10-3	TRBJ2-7	TGTGCCATCAGTAGCGCGGGACAGGATTACGAGCAGTACTTC	CAISSAGQDYEQYF
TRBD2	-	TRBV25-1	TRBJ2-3	TGTGCCAGCAGACCCCGACTAGCGGGCACAGATACGCAGTATTTT	CASRPRLAGTDTQYF
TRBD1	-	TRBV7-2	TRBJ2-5	TGTGCCAGCAGCCCCACGACAGGGCAGAGAGGGACCCAGTACTTC	CASSPTTGQRGTQYF
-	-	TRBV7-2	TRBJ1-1	TGTGCCAGCAGCCCGGGTGGGGTGCGGGGCAACACTGAAGCTTTCTTT	CASSPGGVRGNTEAFF
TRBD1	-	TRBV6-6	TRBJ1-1	TGTGCCAGCAACGAAGAGGACAGGTTGAACACTGAAGCTTTCTTT	CASNEEDRLNTEAFF
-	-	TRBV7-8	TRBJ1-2	TGCGCCAGCAGCCGAGACGGGCAACAGACTAGAACTAACTATGGCTACACCTTC	CASSRDGQQTRTNYGYTF
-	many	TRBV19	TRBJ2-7	TGTGCCAGTAGTATCCGCCGTGACTCTAACCCCTACGAGCAGTACTTC	CASSIRRDSNPYEQYF
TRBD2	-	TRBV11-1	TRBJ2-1	TGTGCCAGCAGCTTAACCCCGGGACTAGCGGGGCACAATGAGCAGTTCTTC	CASSLTPGLAGHNEQFF
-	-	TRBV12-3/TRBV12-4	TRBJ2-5	TGTGCCAGCAGTTCTTTAAAGGGTCGAGAGACCCAGTACTTC	CASSSLKGRETQYF
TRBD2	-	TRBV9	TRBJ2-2	TGTGCCAGCAGGGGTCGGGGGGAAGGCGGGGAGCTGTTTTTT	CASRGRGEGGELFF
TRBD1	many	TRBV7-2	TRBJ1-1	TGTGCCAGCAGCGCGCGGACAGGGCACAACACTGAAGCTTTCTTT	CASSARTGHNTEAFF
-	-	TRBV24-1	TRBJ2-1	TGTGCCACCAGTGCCCTGTCCCCCGGGGGCTACAATGAGCAGTTCTTC	CATSALSPGGYNEQFF
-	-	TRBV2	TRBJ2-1	TGTGCCAGCAGTGATCCCTTGTCCTACAATGAGCAGTTCTTC	CASSDPLSYNEQFF
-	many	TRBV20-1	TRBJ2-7	TGCAGTGCTAGAGATAAAGGTCCATACGAGCAGTACTTC	CSARDKGPYEQYF
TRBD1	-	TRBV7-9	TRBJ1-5	TGTGCCAGCAGCTTAGGGCCGGGACAGGGGCATCAGCCCCAGCATTTT	CASSLGPGQGHQPQHF
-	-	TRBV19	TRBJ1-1	TGTGCCAGTAGTATACGGTCGGGGGCGTCAACTGAAGCTTTCTTT	CASSIRSGASTEAFF
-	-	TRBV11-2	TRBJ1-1	TGTGCCAGCAGCCATCATGACATGAACACTGAAGCTTTCTTT	CASSHHDMNTEAFF
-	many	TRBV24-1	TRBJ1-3	TGTGCCACCAGTGATTTCCAAAACACCATATATTTT	CATSDFQNTIYF
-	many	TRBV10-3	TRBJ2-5	TGTGCCATCAGACCGGGCCCACAAGAGACCCAGTACTTC	CAIRPGPQETQYF
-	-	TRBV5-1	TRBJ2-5	TGCGCCAGCAGCCTCAAAGATAGGACTCAAGAGACCCAGTACTTC	CASSLKDRTQETQYF
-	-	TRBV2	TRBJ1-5	TGTGCCAGCAGTGAAACTAGCGGGAGCCCCGAGCATTTT	CASSETSGSPEHF
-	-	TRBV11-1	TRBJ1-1	TGTGCCTGGAGTCGGAGGGGGGTTCGGATGAACACTGAAGCTTTCTTT	CAWSRRGVRMNTEAFF
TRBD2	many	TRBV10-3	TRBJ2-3	TGTGCCATCAGGACGGGGGGGCGTGCAGATACGCAGTATTTT	CAIRTGGRADTQYF
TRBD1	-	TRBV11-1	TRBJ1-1	TGTGCCAGCAGATCGGGGACAGGGGCTCTGGGGACTGAAGCTTTCTTT	CASRSGTGALGTEAFF
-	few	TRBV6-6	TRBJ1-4	TGTGCCAGCAGTTATCTCTCACTGCCTAATGAAAAACTGTTTTTT	CASSYLSLPNEKLFF